This T cell receptor (beta chain) came from a study of blood T cell repertoires in COVID-19. Study-level information: The cDNA or gDNA used as material had been derived from T cells, B-cell-depleted T cells, or PBMCs.

The repertoire was sequenced with immunoSEQ multiplex PCR; TCRdb's copy has only in-frame clones and lacks some. The table has under 250,000 clones, 83% seen once. The CDR3 length is 13 residues. Deletions cut 6 bases from V and 2 bases from J, with 10 bases between. The sequence came from a middle-aged man with active or convalescent COVID-19. The chain carries TRBV12-3 or TRBV12-4 and TRBJ1-2, with a weak D call TRBD1 (6 bases). What was sequenced was peripheral blood. The CDR3 is CASRDRTNYGYTF. CDR3 bases: TGTGCCAGCAGGGACAGAACAAACTATGGCTACACCTTC.